This TCR beta chain comes out of a study of beta chain features in type 1 diabetes. Study results and limitations: Resolution of whether HLA type affects TCRB rearrangement was not achieved here. Moderately but significantly shorter TCRB CDR3s were found in Type 1 diabetes patients in all four CD4+ subsets.

As to this clone: Its specificity is not known.

Sequencing targeted expressed TCRB transcripts, as all isolated RNA had been reverse transcribed. Sequencing used immunoSEQ multiplex PCR; TCRdb keeps in-frame clones, though not all of them. The table includes 600,000 to 750,000 clones, over 10% detected once. Germline loops: CDR1 SQVTM, CDR2 ANQGSEA. Between the trimmed V and J ends, which lost 1 base and 9 bases, there was a span of 10 bases. The CDR3 sequence is 12 residues long. This chain joins TRBV29-1 and TRBJ2-1; D may correspond to TRBD1 or TRBD2 (5 bases each). The sequence came from a man aged 30-40 years with type 1 diabetes. Sequenced input: naive CD4+ T cells from blood. The CDR3 coding sequence is TGCAGCGTTGAAGTGTGGGACCTTGAGCAGTTCTTC. It specifies CSVEVWDLEQFF.